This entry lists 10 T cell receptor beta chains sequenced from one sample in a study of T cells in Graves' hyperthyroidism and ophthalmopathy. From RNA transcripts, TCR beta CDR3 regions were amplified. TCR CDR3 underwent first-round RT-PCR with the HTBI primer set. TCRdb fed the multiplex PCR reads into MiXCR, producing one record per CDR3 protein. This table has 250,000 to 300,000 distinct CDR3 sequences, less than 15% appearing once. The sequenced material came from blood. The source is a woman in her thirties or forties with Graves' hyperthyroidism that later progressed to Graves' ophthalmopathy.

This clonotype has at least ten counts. CDR3 region: CASSTSGSTDTQYF. The CDR3 region has the DNA TGTGCCAGCAGCACTAGCGGGAGCACAGATACGCAGTATTTT. The rearrangement links TRBV7-9 to TRBJ2-3; 9 nucleotides match TRBD2. The germline V gene encodes CDR1 SEHNR and CDR2 FQNEAQ (reference sequence). Germline trimming cut 5 bases from V and 0 bases from J; bases unmatched to any gene: 0. The CDR3 consists of 14 residues.

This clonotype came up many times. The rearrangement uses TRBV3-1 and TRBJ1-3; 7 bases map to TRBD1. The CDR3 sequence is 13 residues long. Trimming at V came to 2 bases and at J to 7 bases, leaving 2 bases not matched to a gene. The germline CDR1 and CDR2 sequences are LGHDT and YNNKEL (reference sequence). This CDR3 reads CASSQTQGNTIYF. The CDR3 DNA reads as TGTGCCAGCAGCCAAACACAGGGGAACACCATATATTTT.

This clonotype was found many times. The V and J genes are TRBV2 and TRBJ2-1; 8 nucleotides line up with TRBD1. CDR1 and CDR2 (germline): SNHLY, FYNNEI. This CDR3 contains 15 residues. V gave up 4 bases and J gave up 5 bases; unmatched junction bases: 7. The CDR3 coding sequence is TGTGCCAGCAGTGGGGACAGGAAGGGGGACAATGAGCAGTTCTTC. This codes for CASSGDRKGDNEQFF.

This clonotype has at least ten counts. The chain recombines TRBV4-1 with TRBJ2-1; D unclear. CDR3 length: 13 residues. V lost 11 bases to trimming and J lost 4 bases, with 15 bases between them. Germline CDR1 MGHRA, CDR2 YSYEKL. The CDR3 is CAVHDLVYNEQFF. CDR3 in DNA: TGCGCCGTCCATGATCTAGTTTACAATGAGCAGTTCTTC.

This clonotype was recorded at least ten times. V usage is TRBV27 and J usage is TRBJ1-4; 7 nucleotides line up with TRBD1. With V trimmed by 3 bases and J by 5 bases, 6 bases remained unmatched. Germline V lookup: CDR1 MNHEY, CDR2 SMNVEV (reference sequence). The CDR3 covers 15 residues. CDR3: CASSFRRQGNEKLFF. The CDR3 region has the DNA TGTGCCAGCAGTTTTAGGAGACAGGGAAATGAAAAACTGTTTTTT. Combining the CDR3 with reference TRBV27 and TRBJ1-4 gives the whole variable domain EAQVTQNPRYLITVTGKKLTVTCSQNMNHEYMSWYRQDPGLGLRQIYYSMNVEVTDKGDVPEGYKVSRKEKRNFPLILESPSPNQTSLYFCASSFRRQGNEKLFFGSGTQLSVL.

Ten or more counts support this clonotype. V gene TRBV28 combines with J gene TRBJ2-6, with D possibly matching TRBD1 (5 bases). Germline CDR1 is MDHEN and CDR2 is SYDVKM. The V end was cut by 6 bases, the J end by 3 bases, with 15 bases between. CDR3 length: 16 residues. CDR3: CASSPTTGGGANVLTF. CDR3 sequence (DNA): TGTGCCAGCAGCCCCACCACAGGCGGTGGGGCCAACGTCCTGACTTTC.

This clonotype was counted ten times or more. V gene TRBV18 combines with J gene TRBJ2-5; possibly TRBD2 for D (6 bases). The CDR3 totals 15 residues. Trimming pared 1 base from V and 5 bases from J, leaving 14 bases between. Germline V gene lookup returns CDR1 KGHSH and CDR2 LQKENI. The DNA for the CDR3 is TGTGCCAGCTCACCACAGTTGGGTCGGGGGGAGACCCAGTACTTC. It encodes CASSPQLGRGETQYF.

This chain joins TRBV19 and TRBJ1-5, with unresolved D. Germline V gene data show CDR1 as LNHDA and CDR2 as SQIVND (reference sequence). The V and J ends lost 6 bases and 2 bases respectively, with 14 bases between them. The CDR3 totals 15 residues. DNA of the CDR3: TGTGCCAGTAGCACGGGCCTCGGGCGCAATCAGCCCCAGCATTTT. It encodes CASSTGLGRNQPQHF.

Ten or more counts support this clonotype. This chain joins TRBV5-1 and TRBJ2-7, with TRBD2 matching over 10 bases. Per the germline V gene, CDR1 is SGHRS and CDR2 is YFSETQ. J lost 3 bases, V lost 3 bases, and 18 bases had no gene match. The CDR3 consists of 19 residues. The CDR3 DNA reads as TGCGCCAGCAGCTGGGACAGACTATTACCTAGCGGGAGTCGCTACGAGCAGTACTTC. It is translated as CASSWDRLLPSGSRYEQYF.

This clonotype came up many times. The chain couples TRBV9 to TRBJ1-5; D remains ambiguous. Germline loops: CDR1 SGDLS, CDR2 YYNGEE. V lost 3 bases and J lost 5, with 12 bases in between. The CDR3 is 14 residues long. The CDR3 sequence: CASSAPGRDQPQHF. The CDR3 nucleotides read TGTGCCAGCAGCGCTCCCGGCCGCGATCAGCCCCAGCATTTT.